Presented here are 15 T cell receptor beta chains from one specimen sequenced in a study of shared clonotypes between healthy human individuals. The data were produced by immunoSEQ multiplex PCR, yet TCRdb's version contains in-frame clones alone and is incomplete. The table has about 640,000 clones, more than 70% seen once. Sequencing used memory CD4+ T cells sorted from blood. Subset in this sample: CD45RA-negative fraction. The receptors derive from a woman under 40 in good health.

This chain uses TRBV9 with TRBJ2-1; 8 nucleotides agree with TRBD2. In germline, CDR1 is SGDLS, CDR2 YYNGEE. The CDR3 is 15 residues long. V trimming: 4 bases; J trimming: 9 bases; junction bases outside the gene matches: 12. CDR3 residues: CASSLRTSRGSEQFF. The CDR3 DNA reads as TGTGCCAGCAGCTTGCGGACTAGCCGGGGGAGTGAGCAGTTCTTC.

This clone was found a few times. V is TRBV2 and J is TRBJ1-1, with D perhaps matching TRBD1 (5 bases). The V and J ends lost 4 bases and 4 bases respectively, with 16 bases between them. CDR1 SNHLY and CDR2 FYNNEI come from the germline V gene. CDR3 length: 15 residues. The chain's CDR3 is CASSGQGWGSTEAFF. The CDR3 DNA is TGTGCCAGCAGTGGTCAGGGTTGGGGTTCCACTGAAGCTTTCTTT.

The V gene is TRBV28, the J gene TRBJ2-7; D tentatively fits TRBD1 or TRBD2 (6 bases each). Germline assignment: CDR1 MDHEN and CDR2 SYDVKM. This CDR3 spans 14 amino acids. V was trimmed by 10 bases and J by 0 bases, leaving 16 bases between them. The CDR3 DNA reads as TGTGCCATACAAGAAGGGGGGACCTCCTACGAGCAGTACTTC. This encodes CAIQEGGTSYEQYF.

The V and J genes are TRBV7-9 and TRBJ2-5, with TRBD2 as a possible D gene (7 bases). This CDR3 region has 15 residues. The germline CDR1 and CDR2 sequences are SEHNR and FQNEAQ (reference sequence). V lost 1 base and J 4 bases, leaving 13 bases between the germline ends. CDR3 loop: CASSLVVGGAETQYF. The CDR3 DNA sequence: TGTGCCAGCAGCTTAGTGGTGGGGGGGGCAGAGACCCAGTACTTC. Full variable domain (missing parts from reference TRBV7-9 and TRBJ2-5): DTGVSQNPRHKITKRGQNVTFRCDPISEHNRLYWYRQTLGQGPEFLTYFQNEAQLEKSRLLSDRFSAERPKGSFSTLEIQRTEQGDSAMYLCASSLVVGGAETQYFGPGTRLLVL.

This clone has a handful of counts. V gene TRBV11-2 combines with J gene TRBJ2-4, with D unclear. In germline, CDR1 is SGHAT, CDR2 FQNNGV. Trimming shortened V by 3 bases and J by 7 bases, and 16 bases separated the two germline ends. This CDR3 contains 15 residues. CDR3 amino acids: CASSLLRTRENIQYF. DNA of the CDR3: TGTGCCAGCAGCTTGCTGAGGACGCGAGAGAACATTCAGTACTTC.

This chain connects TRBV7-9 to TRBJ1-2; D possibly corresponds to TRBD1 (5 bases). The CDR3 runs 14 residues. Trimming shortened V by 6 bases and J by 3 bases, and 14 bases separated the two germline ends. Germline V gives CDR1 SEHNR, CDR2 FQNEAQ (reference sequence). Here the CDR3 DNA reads TGTGCCAGCAGTAGAAGGGACGGGGACTATGGCTACACCTTC. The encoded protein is CASSRRDGDYGYTF.

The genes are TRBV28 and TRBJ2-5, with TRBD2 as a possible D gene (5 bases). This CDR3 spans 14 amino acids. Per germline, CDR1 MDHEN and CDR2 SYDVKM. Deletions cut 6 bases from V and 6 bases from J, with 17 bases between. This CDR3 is CASSVTGKLKTQYF. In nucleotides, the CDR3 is TGTGCCAGCAGCGTAACCGGGAAGCTAAAGACCCAGTACTTC.

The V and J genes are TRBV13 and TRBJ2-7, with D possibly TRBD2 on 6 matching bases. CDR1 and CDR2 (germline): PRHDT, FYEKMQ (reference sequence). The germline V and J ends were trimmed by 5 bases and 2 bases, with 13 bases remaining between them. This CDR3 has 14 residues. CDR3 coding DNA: TGTGCCAGCAGCGTCCGGGACTGGCCCTACGAGCAGTACTTC. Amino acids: CASSVRDWPYEQYF.

The CDR3 DNA sequence: TGTGCCAGCAGCCCAGCCGGGACCCAACACTCCTACGAGCAGTACTTC. It codes for CASSPAGTQHSYEQYF. The V and J genes are TRBV28 and TRBJ2-7; D is perhaps TRBD1 or TRBD2 (5 bases each). Trimming removed 6 bases at V and 0 bases at J, with 18 bases between. The CDR3 totals 16 residues. CDR1 and CDR2 from the germline V gene are MDHEN and SYDVKM.

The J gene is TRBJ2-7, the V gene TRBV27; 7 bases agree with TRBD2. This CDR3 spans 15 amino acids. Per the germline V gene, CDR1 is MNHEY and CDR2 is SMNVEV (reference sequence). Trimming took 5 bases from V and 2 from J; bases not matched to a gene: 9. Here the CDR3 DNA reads TGTGCCAGCAGTCCTCGACGGGGGGAGGCCTACGAGCAGTACTTC. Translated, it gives CASSPRRGEAYEQYF.

Here the CDR3 DNA reads TGTGCCAGCAGGGGGGGGACAGGGCGCAACGAGCAGTACTTC. Its translation: CASRGGTGRNEQYF. The rearrangement links TRBV28 to TRBJ2-7, with 9 bases lining up with TRBD1. The CDR3 covers 14 residues. In germline, CDR1 is MDHEN, CDR2 SYDVKM. Germline trimming cut 6 bases from V and 5 bases from J; bases unmatched to any gene: 8.

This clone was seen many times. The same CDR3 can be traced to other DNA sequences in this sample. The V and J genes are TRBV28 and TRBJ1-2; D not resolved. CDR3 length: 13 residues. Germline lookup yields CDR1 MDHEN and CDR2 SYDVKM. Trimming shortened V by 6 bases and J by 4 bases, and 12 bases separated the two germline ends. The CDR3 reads CASSVRGGYGYTF. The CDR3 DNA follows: TGTGCCAGCAGCGTACGGGGAGGCTATGGCTACACCTTC.

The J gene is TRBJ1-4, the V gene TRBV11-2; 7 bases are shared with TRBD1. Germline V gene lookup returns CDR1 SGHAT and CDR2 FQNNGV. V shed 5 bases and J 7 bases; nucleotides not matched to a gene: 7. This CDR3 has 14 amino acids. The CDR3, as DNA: TGTGCCAGCAGCAAAACAGGGGATGCTGAAAAACTGTTTTTT. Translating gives CASSKTGDAEKLFF. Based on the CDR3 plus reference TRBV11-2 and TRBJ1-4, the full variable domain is EAGVAQSPRYKIIEKRQSVAFWCNPISGHATLYWYQQILGQGPKLLIQFQNNGVVDDSQLPKDRFSAERLKGVDSTLKIQPAKLEDSAVYLCASSKTGDAEKLFFGSGTQLSVL.

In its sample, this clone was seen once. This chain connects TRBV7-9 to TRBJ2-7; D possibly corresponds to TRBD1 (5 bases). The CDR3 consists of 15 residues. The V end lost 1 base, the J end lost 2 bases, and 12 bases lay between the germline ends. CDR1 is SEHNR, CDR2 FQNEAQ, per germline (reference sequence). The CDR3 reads CASSLEGAVTYEQYF. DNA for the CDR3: TGTGCCAGCAGCTTAGAAGGGGCAGTTACCTACGAGCAGTACTTC.

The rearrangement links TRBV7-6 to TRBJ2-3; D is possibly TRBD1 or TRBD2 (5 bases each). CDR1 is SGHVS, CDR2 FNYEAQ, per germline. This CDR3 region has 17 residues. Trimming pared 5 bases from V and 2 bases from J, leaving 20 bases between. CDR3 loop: CASSRGRFGHTTDTQYF. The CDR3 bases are TGTGCCAGCAGCCGCGGGCGATTCGGACACACCACAGATACGCAGTATTTT.